Listed below are T cell receptor beta chains from one sample, sequenced in a study of blood T cell repertoires in COVID-19. Sequencing was performed with immunoSEQ multiplex PCR; in TCRdb, only in-frame clones are kept and a portion is missing. The data contain over 150,000 clones, around 83% of them singletons. Sequencing input: peripheral blood. These receptors were taken from a human donor in a cohort sampled during active COVID-19. Both conserved end residues are part of each CDR3. The D gene is left open where the match is weak. The listing skips clone size in some rows; elsewhere it reads once, few, many or a size class.

V gene,J gene,D gene,clone size,CDR3 DNA,CDR3 protein
TRBV11-2,TRBJ1-1,NA,NA,TGTGCCAGCAGCCGGGCGGGCGGGACTGAAGCTTTCTTT,CASSRAGGTEAFF
TRBV19,TRBJ2-5,NA,NA,TGTGCCAGTTCTCCTGATGAGGGAAAGCAAGAGACCCAGTACTTC,CASSPDEGKQETQYF
TRBV28,TRBJ2-3,NA,NA,TGTGCCAGCAGTTTAGCGGCAGATACGCAGTATTTT,CASSLAADTQYF
TRBV20-1,TRBJ2-7,NA,NA,TGCAGTGCCGCCATTAGCTACGAGCAGTACTTC,CSAAISYEQYF
TRBV5-6,TRBJ1-2,NA,NA,TGTGCCAGCAGCTTGGTGGCGGCCCCTAACTATGGCTACACCTTC,CASSLVAAPNYGYTF
TRBV24-1,TRBJ2-5,NA,NA,TGTGCCACCAGTGCTACGCCGGACTCCCCAGCAGAGACCCAGTACTTC,CATSATPDSPAETQYF
TRBV27,TRBJ2-1,NA,NA,TGTGCCAGCAGTTCCCAATACCTCCGGGTCAATGAGCAGTTCTTC,CASSSQYLRVNEQFF
TRBV15,TRBJ1-2,NA,NA,TGTGCCACCAGCAGAGCAGGGGCTGGCTACACCTTC,CATSRAGAGYTF
TRBV2,TRBJ2-5,TRBD2,NA,TGTGCCAGCAACTTAATAGCGGGAGATTTACGCCAAGAGACCCAGTACTTC,CASNLIAGDLRQETQYF
TRBV27,TRBJ1-6,TRBD1,few,TGTGCCAGCAGTGCCGCCGGGACAGGGGGTATTTCACCCCTCCACTTT,CASSAAGTGGISPLHF
TRBV4-1,TRBJ2-6,TRBD1,NA,TGCGCCAGCAGCCGCCAACAGGGGGCTGGGGCCAACGTCCTGACTTTC,CASSRQQGAGANVLTF
TRBV7-9,TRBJ1-1,NA,NA,TGTGCCAGCAGCCACTTGCGGGGGATTGCAATATCTGAAGCTTTCTTT,CASSHLRGIAISEAFF
TRBV5-1,TRBJ2-3,TRBD2,once,TGCGCCAGCAGCTTGGGACTAGCGGGAGTGGGAGATACGCAGTATTTT,CASSLGLAGVGDTQYF
TRBV19,TRBJ2-1,TRBD2,once,TGTGCCAGTAGTATAGCCTCCGGGAGGGGGCAGTTCTTC,CASSIASGRGQFF
TRBV2,TRBJ2-5,NA,NA,TGTGCCAGCACCCCAGGGACTGGCCAAGAGACCCAGTACTTC,CASTPGTGQETQYF
TRBV28,TRBJ2-2,NA,NA,TGTGCCAGCAGTTTGGGAGCGGACGCGAACACCGGGGAGCTGTTTTTT,CASSLGADANTGELFF
TRBV19,TRBJ2-2,NA,NA,TGTGCCAGTAGTATTGATCGGTTGAACACCGGGGAGCTGTTTTTT,CASSIDRLNTGELFF
TRBV10-3,TRBJ2-7,NA,NA,TGTGCCATCAGTGAGACCGCGGGATCCCACCACGAGCAGTACTTC,CAISETAGSHHEQYF
TRBV12-5,TRBJ1-5,TRBD1,NA,TGTGCTAGTGGCGTCACCGGGACAGGGAATCAGCCCCAGCATTTT,CASGVTGTGNQPQHF
TRBV18,TRBJ2-5,TRBD2,NA,TGTGCCAGCTCACCGAGGCTAGCGGGACAAGAGACCCAGTACTTC,CASSPRLAGQETQYF
TRBV28,TRBJ2-1,TRBD1,NA,TGTGCCAGCAGACGACAGGGGGGGAATGAGCAGTTCTTC,CASRRQGGNEQFF
TRBV3-1/TRBV3-2,TRBJ2-4,TRBD2,NA,TGTGCCAGCAGCCAAGAGCGGGGGACCAAAAACATTCAGTACTTC,CASSQERGTKNIQYF
TRBV6-5,TRBJ2-7,NA,NA,TGTGCCAGCGGCCCCGGACAGATTATCTACGAGCAGTACTTC,CASGPGQIIYEQYF
TRBV14,TRBJ1-1,TRBD1,NA,TGTGCCAGCAGCAAAGGGGGCAGGGGGGCTTTCTTT,CASSKGGRGAFF
TRBV6-4,TRBJ2-3,TRBD1,NA,TGTGCCAGCAGCCCCGGGACAGGGGGCGGGGATACGCAGTATTTT,CASSPGTGGGDTQYF
TRBV27,TRBJ2-7,NA,NA,TGTGCCAGCAGTTCTGTATCAGCGTACTCCTACGAGCAGTACTTC,CASSSVSAYSYEQYF
TRBV7-9,TRBJ2-1,TRBD2,few,TGTGCCAGCAGCCATCGGGGGAGGGTTGACAATGAGCAGTTCTTC,CASSHRGRVDNEQFF
TRBV28,TRBJ2-1,NA,NA,TGTGCCAGCAGTCCCGCTAGCGAGGGCCACAATGAGCAGTTCTTC,CASSPASEGHNEQFF
TRBV5-4,TRBJ2-7,TRBD2,NA,TGTGCCAGCAGCGCGCACGGGACTAGCTCGGAGCAGTACTTC,CASSAHGTSSEQYF
TRBV18,TRBJ1-1,TRBD1,NA,TGTGCCAGCTCATCACGGACAGGGCAGCACACTGAAGCTTTCTTT,CASSSRTGQHTEAFF
TRBV27,TRBJ2-7,NA,NA,TGTGCCAGCAGTTTTCTCTGGAGGGAGCGGTTAGGCCTGGAGCAGTACTTC,CASSFLWRERLGLEQYF
TRBV28,TRBJ1-4,NA,NA,TGTGCCAGCAGTTTAACACCAGGGGAAACTAATGAAAAACTGTTTTTT,CASSLTPGETNEKLFF
TRBV2,TRBJ2-2,NA,NA,TGTGCCAGCGGTCCTTGGGCAGGGAACACCGGGGAGCTGTTTTTT,CASGPWAGNTGELFF
TRBV28,TRBJ1-1,NA,NA,TGTGCCAGCAGTTTACAGGGGCCTGAAGCTTTCTTT,CASSLQGPEAFF
TRBV5-4,TRBJ2-1,NA,once,TGTGCCAGCAGCTTGGTGTCCGGGAAGCGCCTCGACAATGAGCAGTTCTTC,CASSLVSGKRLDNEQFF
TRBV4-1,TRBJ1-6,TRBD1,NA,TGCGCCAGCAGCCAAAGGGTAGGACAGGGGTTACCACCCCTCCACTTT,CASSQRVGQGLPPLHF
TRBV6-5,TRBJ1-1,NA,NA,TGTGCCAGCAGTCGACAGCTAACTGACACTGAAGCTTTCTTT,CASSRQLTDTEAFF